The source of this T cell receptor (beta chain) is a study of identical twins. This clonotype was detected a few times. TCRdb reprocessed the 5' RACE reads via MiXCR and lists one record per CDR3 protein. This sample has more than 600,000 distinct CDR3 sequences, with 15% to 20% found just once. The CDR3 runs 14 residues. V lost 7 bases and J lost 4; bases outside the gene matches: 10. The data also belong to a second study, concerning T cells expressing NK-cell markers. That report notes: Seven sequenced donors out of eight were HCMV-seropositive, one seronegative.

The chain employs TRBV12-3 or TRBV12-4 and TRBJ2-7; 7 nucleotides agree with TRBD2. The sample comprised PBMCs. The source of this sequence is a woman under 30 in good health. The CDR3 bases are TGTGCCAGCACCCTGGGGGAGGGCCGGTACGAGCAGTACTTC. Amino acid sequence: CASTLGEGRYEQYF.